The source of this TCR beta chain is a study of PD-L1 blockade in urothelial cancer. Study details: Males with bladder-origin urothelial cancer made up about 90% of the roughly 29 patients. Patients had received 0 to 3 prior chemotherapy regimens.

This table comes from immunoSEQ multiplex PCR, and its TCRdb copy is limited to in-frame clones, with some not included. The sample includes under 35,000 clones, roughly 86% of them seen just once. The CDR3 is 15 amino acids. The ends were cut back, 3 bases at V and 2 bases at J, with 10 bases in the middle. Germline lookup yields CDR1 SNHLY and CDR2 FYNNEI. This TCR came from a man aged 45-60 years with urothelial cancer. Sequences were derived from PBMCs, sampled around atezolizumab (anti-PD-L1) treatment. J is TRBJ2-2 and V is TRBV2, with D perhaps matching TRBD1 (5 bases). The DNA for the CDR3 is TGTGCCAGCAGTGATTTTGGGGCTAACACCGGGGAGCTGTTTTTT. As protein: CASSDFGANTGELFF. Full variable domain (rest looked up from reference TRBV2 and TRBJ2-2): EPEVTQTPSHQVTQMGQEVILRCVPISNHLYFYWYRQILGQKVEFLVSFYNNEISEKSEIFDDQFSVERPDGSNFTLKIRSTKLEDSAMYFCASSDFGANTGELFFGEGSRLTVL.